There are a few counts of the clone carrying this T cell receptor (beta chain). Its antigen is currently unknown. The data belong to a study of T cell repertoires in cytomegalovirus infection. Whole-study context: The public TCR beta signatures pointed to both CMV infection and matching HLA type. Study results and caveats: Summed public TCR beta family frequency identified CMV carriers bearing the relevant HLA. HLA-C-restricted CMV-specific TCR beta clonotypes were dominant in the ex vivo response.

TCRdb itself ran the reads through MiXCR, one entry per CDR3 protein. Of a few hundred thousand distinct CDR3 sequences listed, 15% to 20% are singletons. What was sequenced was PBMCs. This TCR was recovered from a human donor in good health (CMV status not recorded). Some clones in this sample may be carry-over from other donors' samples.

The CDR3 protein is CASTSGGMYTQYF. CDR3 bases: TGTGCCAGCACTAGCGGGGGCATGTATACGCAGTATTTT. The chain is built from TRBV28 and TRBJ2-3; the match to TRBD2 covers 10 bases. V trimming: 7 bases; J trimming: 7 bases; junction bases outside the gene matches: 5. The germline gives CDR1 MDHEN, CDR2 SYDVKM. There are 13 residues in the CDR3.